These 28 T cell receptor beta chains came from one sample sequenced in a study of shared clonotypes between healthy human individuals. Assay used: immunoSEQ multiplex PCR; TCRdb lists only in-frame clones, some missing. Of fewer than 2.5 million clones listed, under 95% are singletons. Sequenced material: naive CD4+ T cells from PBMCs. The subset was: CD45RA+ positively selected. These receptor sequences come from a man younger than 30 in good health. Some clones in this sample may be carry-over from other donors' samples.

The chain joins TRBV7-9 to TRBJ2-5; 7 positions agree with TRBD2. Trimming took 5 bases from V and 11 from J; bases not matched to a gene: 5. This CDR3 is 11 amino acids long. CDR1 is SEHNR and CDR2 is FQNEAQ in the germline V gene (reference sequence). CDR3: CASSPSGVQYF. In DNA, the CDR3 is TGTGCCAGCAGCCCAAGCGGGGTGCAGTACTTC.

The V and J genes are TRBV4-2 and TRBJ1-5; no clear D gene. The V end lost 0 bases, the J end lost 0 bases, and 9 bases lay between the germline ends. Germline V gene data show CDR1 as LGHNA and CDR2 as YNFKEQ. The CDR3 loop spans 16 amino acids. The CDR3 protein is CASSQDRRISNQPQHF. The CDR3 DNA reads TGTGCCAGCAGCCAAGATAGGCGTATTAGCAATCAGCCCCAGCATTTT.

The V call is TRBV5-3, the J call TRBJ2-3; 7 nucleotides align to TRBD2. TRBV5-3 is flagged as an ORF with uncertain function. Germline trimming cut 4 bases from V and 0 bases from J; bases unmatched to any gene: 8. The CDR3 runs 16 residues. CDR3 protein: CARSLKREGSTDTQYF. CDR3 coding DNA: TGTGCCAGAAGCCTTAAGCGGGAAGGGAGCACAGATACGCAGTATTTT.

To note about this clone: Other DNA sequences of this sample code for an identical CDR3. The chain uses TRBV5-6 and TRBJ2-7, with D uncertain. The CDR3 spans 11 residues. Germline V CDR1 and CDR2: SGHDT, YYEEEE. V was cut by 2 bases and J by 5 bases, with 5 bases left in between. CDR3 nucleotides: TGTGCCAGCAGCTTTCGGAACGAGCAGTACTTC. Translation: CASSFRNEQYF.

The V gene is TRBV7-9, the J gene TRBJ1-1; D gene unclear. Trimming removed 2 bases at V and 8 bases at J, with 12 bases between. The CDR3 extends over 13 amino acids. Germline-derived CDR1 and CDR2 are SEHNR and FQNEAQ (reference sequence). The CDR3 DNA reads as TGTGCCAGCAGCTTATCGAGGTCAAAAGAAGCTTTCTTT. Encoded protein: CASSLSRSKEAFF. The whole variable domain, remainder taken from reference TRBV7-9 and TRBJ1-1, is DTGVSQNPRHKITKRGQNVTFRCDPISEHNRLYWYRQTLGQGPEFLTYFQNEAQLEKSRLLSDRFSAERPKGSFSTLEIQRTEQGDSAMYLCASSLSRSKEAFFGQGTRLTVV.

V usage is TRBV5-1 and J usage is TRBJ1-1; a weak D match, TRBD1 (6 bases). Deletions cut 4 bases from V and 4 bases from J, with 14 bases between. The CDR3 runs 14 residues. Germline V gene lookup returns CDR1 SGHRS and CDR2 YFSETQ. As DNA, the CDR3 is TGCGCCAGCAGCACGGGGGCAGTCCCCACTGAAGCTTTCTTT. This gives the protein CASSTGAVPTEAFF.

DNA for the CDR3: TGTGCCAGCAGCCCCCCGGGGGTGCCCTATGGCTACACCTTC. Amino acid sequence: CASSPPGVPYGYTF. The chain links TRBV9 to TRBJ1-2; a possible D gene is TRBD1 (5 bases). The V gene's germline CDR1 is SGDLS and CDR2 YYNGEE. The germline V and J ends were trimmed by 4 bases and 4 bases, with 14 bases remaining between them. This CDR3 is 14 amino acids long.

The CDR3 DNA sequence: TGTGCCAGCAGCGCCCAGGTCAGCTCCTACAATGAGCAGTTCTTC. Translated, it gives CASSAQVSSYNEQFF. The chain employs TRBV7-2 and TRBJ2-1; no definite D call. V shed 5 bases and J shed 0 bases, with 11 bases lying between them. Germline V gene lookup returns CDR1 SGHTA and CDR2 FQGNSA. The CDR3 totals 15 residues.

The J gene is TRBJ2-3, the V gene TRBV18, with 10 bases matching TRBD2. There are 15 residues in the CDR3. Germline CDR1 reads KGHSH; CDR2 reads LQKENI. V shed 3 bases, J shed 6 bases, and the junction held 6 bases outside the gene matches. The CDR3 is CASSPTSGATDTQYF. For the CDR3, the DNA is TGTGCCAGCTCACCTACTAGCGGGGCCACGGATACGCAGTATTTT.

This chain uses TRBV2 with TRBJ1-5, with unresolved D. This CDR3 is built from 16 residues. The V gene's germline CDR1 is SNHLY and CDR2 FYNNEI. The ends were cut back, 4 bases at V and 0 bases at J, with 13 bases in the middle. The CDR3, as DNA: TGTGCCAGCAGTGGAATACAGACAAATAGCAATCAGCCCCAGCATTTT. This gives the protein CASSGIQTNSNQPQHF.

This clone was observed once. V and J are TRBV29-1 and TRBJ2-1; D not certain. Trimming cost V 6 bases and J 4 bases, with 16 bases left between them. Germline V lookup: CDR1 SQVTM, CDR2 ANQGSEA. The CDR3 consists of 14 residues. CDR3: CSVLGLERYNEQFF. The CDR3 DNA sequence: TGCAGCGTACTCGGGCTAGAAAGATACAATGAGCAGTTCTTC.

The rearrangement uses TRBV30 and TRBJ2-6; D may match TRBD1 or TRBD2 (6 bases each). The V end was cut by 2 bases, the J end by 6 bases, with 11 bases between. This CDR3 is 14 amino acids long. Germline lookup yields CDR1 GTSNPN and CDR2 SVGIG (reference sequence). CDR3 sequence reads: CAWSSGAEANVLTF. The CDR3 coding sequence is TGTGCCTGGAGTTCGGGGGCGGAGGCCAACGTCCTGACTTTC.

A word on this clone: Other DNA sequences in the sample encode the same CDR3. The chain carries TRBV5-1 and TRBJ2-7; 9 nucleotides match TRBD2. The ends lost 5 bases at V and 4 bases at J; junction bases unmatched: 1. The V gene's germline CDR1 is SGHRS and CDR2 YFSETQ. The CDR3 contains 12 residues. The CDR3 loop reads CASRREGYEQYF. The CDR3 nucleotides read TGCGCCAGCAGGCGGGAGGGGTACGAGCAGTACTTC.

The V and J genes are TRBV28 and TRBJ2-2, with 11 positions matching TRBD2. CDR1 is MDHEN and CDR2 is SYDVKM in the germline V gene. J was trimmed by 1 base and V by 5 bases; bases with no gene match: 9. This CDR3 is built from 18 residues. The CDR3 DNA is TGTGCCAGCAGTACCACGACCGGGACTAGCGGGAACACCGGGGAGCTGTTTTTT. This codes for CASSTTTGTSGNTGELFF.

V gene TRBV7-2 combines with J gene TRBJ2-2; maybe TRBD1 (6 bases). This CDR3 is built from 14 residues. V was cut by 4 bases and J by 4 bases, with 10 bases left in between. Germline values: CDR1 SGHTA, CDR2 FQGNSA. The CDR3 DNA follows: TGTGCCAGCAGCTCCGGACAGTTCACCGGGGAGCTGTTTTTT. Translation gives CASSSGQFTGELFF.

The chain is built from TRBV5-4 and TRBJ2-5; weak D call: TRBD2 (5 bases). The V and J ends lost 0 bases and 4 bases respectively, with 16 bases between them. CDR1 is SGHNT, CDR2 YYREEE, per germline (reference sequence). The CDR3 covers 16 residues. The CDR3 DNA reads TGTGCCAGCAGCTTGGGATCTAGCTTGTTTGCAGAGACCCAGTACTTC. Translated: CASSLGSSLFAETQYF. Together with reference TRBV5-4 and TRBJ2-5, the CDR3 gives the full variable domain: ETGVTQSPTHLIKTRGQQVTLRCSSQSGHNTVSWYQQALGQGPQFIFQYYREEENGRGNFPPRFSGLQFPNYSSELNVNALELDDSALYLCASSLGSSLFAETQYFGPGTRLLVL.

The gene calls are TRBV7-3 and TRBJ2-1; possibly TRBD2 for D (5 bases). The V gene lost 3 bases and the J gene lost 12 bases, with 12 bases spanning the gap. The CDR3 consists of 12 residues. The V gene's germline CDR1 is SGHTA and CDR2 FQGTGA. DNA of the CDR3: TGTGCCAGCAGCTTGAACAGTGGAGGGCAGTTCTTC. Translation: CASSLNSGGQFF.

The genes are TRBV9 and TRBJ2-5, with a tentative D call TRBD2 (7 bases). This CDR3 contains 16 residues. The germline V gene encodes CDR1 SGDLS and CDR2 YYNGEE. V lost 1 base and J lost 8, with 21 bases in between. CDR3 loop: CASSVSSGGTGGTQYF. DNA of the CDR3: TGTGCCAGCAGCGTATCATCCGGGGGCACGGGAGGCACCCAGTACTTC.

The chain recombines TRBV5-4 with TRBJ2-3; 7 bases match TRBD2. The CDR3 contains 18 residues. After removal of 0 bases from V and 4 bases from J, the junction contained 14 bases not matched to a gene. Germline lookup yields CDR1 SGHNT and CDR2 YYREEE (reference sequence). The CDR3 DNA sequence: TGTGCCAGCAGCTTGGGGGGGTTCGCGGGAGCGGGCCCAGATACGCAGTATTTT. Residues: CASSLGGFAGAGPDTQYF.

As regards this clone: Different DNA sequences within this sample yield the same CDR3. The chain combines TRBV14 with TRBJ2-7, with D unresolved. Trimming stripped 4 bases from V and 1 base from J, with 5 bases between. Germline loops: CDR1 SGHDN, CDR2 FVKESK. The CDR3 is made up of 12 amino acids. This chain's CDR3 is CASSPSSYEQYF. The CDR3 DNA reads TGTGCCAGCAGCCCCTCGTCCTACGAGCAGTACTTC.

J is TRBJ2-7 and V is TRBV6-5; no reliable D call. V was cut by 4 bases and J by 7 bases, with 8 bases left in between. The CDR3 totals 11 residues. Per the germline V gene, CDR1 is MNHEY and CDR2 is SVGAGI. The CDR3 spells CASSSRGEQYF. The CDR3 DNA follows: TGTGCCAGCAGTTCGCGAGGAGAGCAGTACTTC.

The chain couples TRBV4-1 to TRBJ1-6; possible D gene TRBD1, 5 bases. Trimming stripped 4 bases from V and 10 bases from J, with 17 bases between. CDR1 is MGHRA and CDR2 is YSYEKL in the germline V gene. This CDR3 comprises 15 residues. This chain's CDR3 is CASSLTGGAGSPLHF. The CDR3 region has the DNA TGCGCCAGCAGCCTCACGGGGGGAGCGGGATCACCCCTCCACTTT.

This rearrangement joins TRBV9 to TRBJ1-5; D gene uncertain. Germline V gene lookup returns CDR1 SGDLS and CDR2 YYNGEE. Trimming pared 0 bases from V and 6 bases from J, leaving 10 bases between. CDR3 length: 14 amino acids. The CDR3 region is CASSVDGAGQPQHF. The CDR3 nucleotides read TGTGCCAGCAGCGTAGATGGAGCGGGTCAGCCCCAGCATTTT.

V usage is TRBV2 and J usage is TRBJ2-6; D is ambiguous. The CDR3 sequence is 17 residues long. Per the germline V gene, CDR1 is SNHLY and CDR2 is FYNNEI. V lost 3 bases to trimming and J lost 2 bases, with 14 bases between them. The CDR3 loop reads CASSDLGKSAGANVLTF. The CDR3 DNA reads as TGTGCCAGCAGTGATTTGGGGAAATCGGCTGGGGCCAACGTCCTGACTTTC. The full variable domain, with the rest looked up from reference TRBV2 and TRBJ2-6, is EPEVTQTPSHQVTQMGQEVILRCVPISNHLYFYWYRQILGQKVEFLVSFYNNEISEKSEIFDDQFSVERPDGSNFTLKIRSTKLEDSAMYFCASSDLGKSAGANVLTFGAGSRLTVL.

This clone was seen only a few times. The chain links TRBV7-9 to TRBJ2-3; D might be TRBD2 (6 bases). This CDR3 has 15 amino acids. CDR1 and CDR2 (germline): SEHNR, FQNEAQ (reference sequence). Trimming stripped 5 bases from V and 4 bases from J, with 16 bases between. The CDR3 protein is CASSPRRGSADTQYF. As DNA, the CDR3 is TGTGCCAGCAGCCCGCGACGGGGGTCCGCAGATACGCAGTATTTT.

The V gene is TRBV5-4, the J gene TRBJ1-5; D remains unclear. The CDR3 spans 13 residues. V dropped 4 bases and J dropped 11 bases, with 16 bases sitting between them. Per the germline V gene, CDR1 is SGHNT and CDR2 is YYREEE (reference sequence). In DNA form, the CDR3 reads TGTGCCAGCAGCCAAGAGCGGTGGGTGGCCCAGCATTTT. This encodes CASSQERWVAQHF.

The CDR3 DNA sequence: TGCGCCAGCAGCTTGGGGTCGGGATCCGGGGAGCTGTTTTTT. The encoded protein is CASSLGSGSGELFF. The chain links TRBV5-1 to TRBJ2-2, with D possibly TRBD2 on 5 matching bases. In germline, CDR1 is SGHRS, CDR2 YFSETQ. V was clipped by 0 bases and J by 6 bases, with 9 bases between them. This CDR3 spans 14 amino acids.

The chain joins TRBV4-1 to TRBJ1-1; D unclear. The CDR3 contains 14 residues. Between the trimmed V and J ends, which lost 3 bases and 6 bases, there was a span of 14 bases. CDR1 is MGHRA and CDR2 is YSYEKL in the germline V gene. CDR3 bases: TGCGCCAGCAGCCACCTCCCTGATGAGTCTGAAGCTTTCTTT. Its translation is CASSHLPDESEAFF.